Listed below are T cell receptor beta chains from one sample, sequenced in a study of T cells in Graves' hyperthyroidism and ophthalmopathy. TCRdb re-derived calls from the multiplex PCR reads in MiXCR, one entry per CDR3 protein. Among over 550,000 distinct CDR3 sequences listed, roughly 17% were seen once. The sequencing sample was made of blood. These receptors all stem from a woman aged 18-29 years with Graves' hyperthyroidism. The CDR3 runs from the conserved cysteine through the conserved F or W. D genes are given only for firm matches. Not every row has a clone size; where given, it reads once, few, many or a size class.

j_call: TRBJ2-3; clone_size: -; d_call: -; v_call: TRBV19; cdr3_nt: TGTGCCAGTAGTGGACGACCGGGACTCGACACAGATACGCAGTATTTT; cdr3_aa: CASSGRPGLDTDTQYF
j_call: TRBJ1-2; clone_size: -; d_call: -; v_call: TRBV20-1; cdr3_nt: TGCAGTGCTAGATTGACGTTAAACTATGGCTACACCTTC; cdr3_aa: CSARLTLNYGYTF
j_call: TRBJ2-7; clone_size: few; d_call: -; v_call: TRBV12-3/TRBV12-4; cdr3_nt: TGTGCCAGCAGCCAAGGGCTTGAAAGCTCCTACGAGCAGTACTTC; cdr3_aa: CASSQGLESSYEQYF
j_call: TRBJ2-1; clone_size: few; d_call: TRBD2; v_call: TRBV6-1; cdr3_nt: TGTGCCAGCAGTGAAGGTAGGACTAGCTATTACCCGCAGTTCTTC; cdr3_aa: CASSEGRTSYYPQFF
j_call: TRBJ2-2; clone_size: -; d_call: -; v_call: TRBV12-3/TRBV12-4; cdr3_nt: TGTGCCACCAAGGGGGTTACATCGCACACCGGGGAGCTGTTTTTT; cdr3_aa: CATKGVTSHTGELFF
j_call: TRBJ2-7; clone_size: many; d_call: TRBD2; v_call: TRBV5-1; cdr3_nt: TGCGCCAGCAGCCTATACCCCGGGACTAGCGGTGTCGAGCAGTACTTC; cdr3_aa: CASSLYPGTSGVEQYF
j_call: TRBJ1-1; clone_size: many; d_call: -; v_call: TRBV12-3/TRBV12-4; cdr3_nt: TGTGCCAGCAGTTCCCCCCAAGGGGGGACTGAAGCTTTCTTT; cdr3_aa: CASSSPQGGTEAFF
j_call: TRBJ1-1; clone_size: many; d_call: TRBD1; v_call: TRBV5-1; cdr3_nt: TGCGCCAGCAGCTTGGAATCAGGGGGAAGTACTGAAGCTTTCTTT; cdr3_aa: CASSLESGGSTEAFF
j_call: TRBJ2-1; clone_size: -; d_call: TRBD1; v_call: TRBV29-1; cdr3_nt: TGCAGCGCCGATCCCGGGACAGGGGGTAGAAATGAGCAGTTCTTC; cdr3_aa: CSADPGTGGRNEQFF
j_call: TRBJ2-4; clone_size: -; d_call: -; v_call: TRBV12-3/TRBV12-4; cdr3_nt: TGTGCCAGCAGTGCCGACATCAGTAGCATTCAGTACTTC; cdr3_aa: CASSADISSIQYF
j_call: TRBJ2-1; clone_size: few; d_call: -; v_call: TRBV9; cdr3_nt: TGTGCCAGCAGCGGAAACCCCACGGGATATTACAATGAGCAGTTCTTC; cdr3_aa: CASSGNPTGYYNEQFF
j_call: TRBJ2-7; clone_size: many; d_call: TRBD1; v_call: TRBV20-1; cdr3_nt: TGCAGTGCTAGAACAGGGGTCTCCTACGAGCAGTACTTC; cdr3_aa: CSARTGVSYEQYF
j_call: TRBJ2-4; clone_size: many; d_call: -; v_call: TRBV5-1; cdr3_nt: TGTGCCAGCAGTCTGGGAGGGGGCCTAGCCAAAAACATTCAGTACTTC; cdr3_aa: CASSLGGGLAKNIQYF
j_call: TRBJ1-2; clone_size: many; d_call: -; v_call: TRBV2; cdr3_nt: TGTGCCAGCAGTGACGGCAGGGGAGGTGGCTACACCTTC; cdr3_aa: CASSDGRGGGYTF
j_call: TRBJ2-3; clone_size: few; d_call: TRBD1; v_call: TRBV12-3/TRBV12-4; cdr3_nt: TGTGCCACAGGGGGACAGGGCCCAGATACGCAGTATTTT; cdr3_aa: CATGGQGPDTQYF
j_call: TRBJ2-5; clone_size: many; d_call: -; v_call: TRBV7-2; cdr3_nt: TGTGCCAGCAGCTACTATACTAGGGCAGAGACCCAGTACTTC; cdr3_aa: CASSYYTRAETQYF
j_call: TRBJ2-2; clone_size: -; d_call: -; v_call: TRBV5-4; cdr3_nt: TGTGCCAGCAGCTTGGAACCACCAAACGGGGAGCTGTTTTTT; cdr3_aa: CASSLEPPNGELFF
j_call: TRBJ2-7; clone_size: -; d_call: -; v_call: TRBV12-5; cdr3_nt: TGTGCTAGTGGTTTTGATGGGCCGGAGAAGAGAGACGACGAGCAGTACTTC; cdr3_aa: CASGFDGPEKRDDEQYF
j_call: TRBJ2-3; clone_size: -; d_call: -; v_call: TRBV12-3/TRBV12-4; cdr3_nt: TGTGCCAGCAGTTTAGAGGGCCCTACGCAGTATTTT; cdr3_aa: CASSLEGPTQYF
j_call: TRBJ2-1; clone_size: -; d_call: TRBD2; v_call: TRBV29-1; cdr3_nt: TGCAGCGGATGGACTAGCGGGAGATACAATGAGCAGTTCTTC; cdr3_aa: CSGWTSGRYNEQFF
j_call: TRBJ2-7; clone_size: many; d_call: -; v_call: TRBV29-1; cdr3_nt: TGCAGCGTTGCGACTGGGCCCGCGAACGAGCAGTACTTC; cdr3_aa: CSVATGPANEQYF
j_call: TRBJ1-4; clone_size: -; d_call: -; v_call: TRBV20-1; cdr3_nt: TGCAGTGCTCGCGACACCTTAGGACGAGAAAAACTGTTTTTT; cdr3_aa: CSARDTLGREKLFF
j_call: TRBJ2-2; clone_size: -; d_call: TRBD2; v_call: TRBV10-3; cdr3_nt: TGTGCCACTGCCGGACTAGCGGGAGACACCGGGGAGCTGTTTTTT; cdr3_aa: CATAGLAGDTGELFF
j_call: TRBJ2-2; clone_size: -; d_call: TRBD2; v_call: TRBV6-1; cdr3_nt: TGTGCCAGCAGTGCTGGGACTAGCGCTCTGAACACCGGGGAGCTGTTTTTT; cdr3_aa: CASSAGTSALNTGELFF
j_call: TRBJ1-1; clone_size: few; d_call: -; v_call: TRBV19; cdr3_nt: TGTGCCAGTAGTCCCCGTTGGAGTGGGGGCACTGAAGCTTTCTTT; cdr3_aa: CASSPRWSGGTEAFF
j_call: TRBJ2-1; clone_size: -; d_call: TRBD2; v_call: TRBV7-4; cdr3_nt: TGTGCCAGCAGCCCCCCGACTAGCGGGGGGAACAGGGCCGATGAGCAGTTCTTC; cdr3_aa: CASSPPTSGGNRADEQFF
j_call: TRBJ1-6; clone_size: -; d_call: -; v_call: TRBV19; cdr3_nt: TGTGCCAGTAGTATCCTGGGGGGGCTCAACTCACCCCTCCACTTT; cdr3_aa: CASSILGGLNSPLHF
j_call: TRBJ2-7; clone_size: -; d_call: -; v_call: TRBV10-1; cdr3_nt: TGCGCCAGCAGTGAGGCGGGACATTCCGAGCAGTACTTC; cdr3_aa: CASSEAGHSEQYF
j_call: TRBJ2-7; clone_size: -; d_call: TRBD2; v_call: TRBV10-2; cdr3_nt: TGCGCCAGCCTGCCTGGGACTAGCGGTTCCTACGAGCAGTACTTC; cdr3_aa: CASLPGTSGSYEQYF
j_call: TRBJ1-2; clone_size: few; d_call: -; v_call: TRBV12-3/TRBV12-4; cdr3_nt: TGTGCCAGCAGTTTGAGGCGCCCCACCGGTGGCTACACCTTC; cdr3_aa: CASSLRRPTGGYTF
j_call: TRBJ2-1; clone_size: many; d_call: TRBD2; v_call: TRBV5-1; cdr3_nt: TGCGCCAGCAGCTTCTCGGGACTATTCGTTCCTGAGCAGTTCTTC; cdr3_aa: CASSFSGLFVPEQFF
j_call: TRBJ1-4; clone_size: -; d_call: -; v_call: TRBV20-1; cdr3_nt: TGCGGTGCTAGAGACGGACATCACCTTAATGAAAAACTGTTTTTT; cdr3_aa: CGARDGHHLNEKLFF
j_call: TRBJ1-1; clone_size: many; d_call: TRBD1; v_call: TRBV24-1; cdr3_nt: TGTGCCACCCGAACAGGGGCCGGGAGGGGCACTGAAGCTTTCTTT; cdr3_aa: CATRTGAGRGTEAFF
j_call: TRBJ1-1; clone_size: many; d_call: -; v_call: TRBV5-1; cdr3_nt: TGCGCGAGCGCCGCAGGGATGAACACTGAAGCTTTCTTT; cdr3_aa: CASAAGMNTEAFF
j_call: TRBJ2-1; clone_size: few; d_call: -; v_call: TRBV6-2/TRBV6-3; cdr3_nt: TGTGCCAGCCGAATTAGCTCCTACAATGAGCAGTTCTTC; cdr3_aa: CASRISSYNEQFF
j_call: TRBJ2-5; clone_size: many; d_call: TRBD2; v_call: TRBV11-2; cdr3_nt: TGTGCCAGCAGCTTAGTAGGAGGCGGGGGAGAGACCCAGTACTTC; cdr3_aa: CASSLVGGGGETQYF
j_call: TRBJ2-3; clone_size: many; d_call: TRBD2; v_call: TRBV7-8; cdr3_nt: TGTGCCAGCAGCCCAGGACTAGCGTTTGCAGATACGCAGTATTTT; cdr3_aa: CASSPGLAFADTQYF
j_call: TRBJ1-1; clone_size: few; d_call: -; v_call: TRBV28; cdr3_nt: TGTGCCAGCAGTTTAACGAGCCCGAACACTGAAGCTTTCTTT; cdr3_aa: CASSLTSPNTEAFF
j_call: TRBJ2-7; clone_size: many; d_call: -; v_call: TRBV12-3/TRBV12-4; cdr3_nt: TGTGCCAGCAGTTTCCAGAGAGGAGCTCTGCAGTACTTC; cdr3_aa: CASSFQRGALQYF
j_call: TRBJ2-5; clone_size: many; d_call: -; v_call: TRBV24-1; cdr3_nt: TGTGCCACCAGTGAGGGCGGGGTCCGAGAGACCCAGTACTTC; cdr3_aa: CATSEGGVRETQYF
j_call: TRBJ1-6; clone_size: -; d_call: -; v_call: TRBV4-1; cdr3_nt: TGCGCCAGCAGCCAGAGACAGCAATCACCCCTCCACTTT; cdr3_aa: CASSQRQQSPLHF
j_call: TRBJ1-6; clone_size: -; d_call: -; v_call: TRBV12-5; cdr3_nt: TGTGCTAGTGGTTTGGTACTCGGATTAAGCTCCTATAATTCACCCCTCCACTTT; cdr3_aa: CASGLVLGLSSYNSPLHF
j_call: TRBJ2-1; clone_size: -; d_call: -; v_call: TRBV24-1; cdr3_nt: TGTGCCACCAGTACAGCCGGGGTGGGACGTTTTGGCAATGAGCAGTTCTTC; cdr3_aa: CATSTAGVGRFGNEQFF
j_call: TRBJ2-5; clone_size: -; d_call: -; v_call: TRBV18; cdr3_nt: TGTGCCAGCTCACCACGGGGGAGCCCAGAGACCCAGTACTTC; cdr3_aa: CASSPRGSPETQYF
j_call: TRBJ2-7; clone_size: many; d_call: -; v_call: TRBV27; cdr3_nt: TGTGCCAGCACCGGGTGGGGAGGTTACGAGCAGTACTTC; cdr3_aa: CASTGWGGYEQYF
j_call: TRBJ1-1; clone_size: many; d_call: -; v_call: TRBV3-1; cdr3_nt: TGTGCCAGCAGCCAAGAGCCGACGAGGAACACTGAAGCTTTCTTT; cdr3_aa: CASSQEPTRNTEAFF
j_call: TRBJ2-5; clone_size: many; d_call: TRBD2; v_call: TRBV12-3/TRBV12-4; cdr3_nt: TGTGCCAGCAGGATTAGCGGGGGGGCTGAGACCCAGTACTTC; cdr3_aa: CASRISGGAETQYF
j_call: TRBJ1-2; clone_size: few; d_call: TRBD1; v_call: TRBV20-1; cdr3_nt: TGCAGTGCCCCCGACAGGGTTTCCTATGGCTACACCTTC; cdr3_aa: CSAPDRVSYGYTF
j_call: TRBJ2-3; clone_size: many; d_call: TRBD2; v_call: TRBV11-2; cdr3_nt: TGTGCCAGCAGACCGATTAGCGGGAAGGGAGATACGCAGTATTTT; cdr3_aa: CASRPISGKGDTQYF
j_call: TRBJ2-7; clone_size: few; d_call: TRBD2; v_call: TRBV7-2; cdr3_nt: TGTGCCAGCAGCCGACTAGCGGATAAATACGAGCAGTACTTC; cdr3_aa: CASSRLADKYEQYF
j_call: TRBJ2-3; clone_size: few; d_call: TRBD2; v_call: TRBV12-3/TRBV12-4; cdr3_nt: TGTGCCAGCAGTTCCGGGACTAGCGGGAGGATAGATACGCAGTATTTT; cdr3_aa: CASSSGTSGRIDTQYF
j_call: TRBJ2-5; clone_size: -; d_call: TRBD2; v_call: TRBV9; cdr3_nt: TGTGCCAGCAGCGTAGACCCTGGCGGGGGGATCCAAGAGACCCAGTACTTC; cdr3_aa: CASSVDPGGGIQETQYF
j_call: TRBJ2-3; clone_size: many; d_call: TRBD2; v_call: TRBV7-2; cdr3_nt: TGTGCCAGCAGCTTAGTTCCGGGACTAACCACAGATACGCAGTATTTT; cdr3_aa: CASSLVPGLTTDTQYF